This T cell receptor (beta chain) was retrieved from a study of blood T cell repertoires in COVID-19. Overall study context: The United States, Italy and Spain supplied acute and convalescent COVID-19 samples. PBMCs, B-cell-depleted T cells, or T cells provided the cDNA or gDNA that made up the material.

Followed over time, Seattle patients had been enrolled while infection was active. V shed 5 bases and J shed 2 bases, with 25 bases lying between them. CDR1 and CDR2 (germline): MNHNY, SVGAGI (reference sequence). This CDR3 comprises 19 residues. As processed by the authors: For nucleated cells, counts were estimated from reference gene primer amplification. Measured with immunoSEQ multiplex PCR; TCRdb has only the in-frame clones, and not every one. V and J calls and clone size follow that table, whereas D and trimming were derived from the DNA. The sample lists 350,000 to 500,000 clones; around nine tenths were seen once.

Sequences were obtained from peripheral blood. The TCR comes from a man between 18 and 35 years old with COVID-19, enrolled during active disease. The chain couples TRBV6-6 to TRBJ2-1, with D possibly being TRBD2 (5 bases). CDR3 sequence reads: CASSPSRLGIGRPYNEQFF. The CDR3 bases are TGTGCCAGCAGTCCTTCAAGGCTCGGGATTGGGCGGCCCTACAATGAGCAGTTCTTC.